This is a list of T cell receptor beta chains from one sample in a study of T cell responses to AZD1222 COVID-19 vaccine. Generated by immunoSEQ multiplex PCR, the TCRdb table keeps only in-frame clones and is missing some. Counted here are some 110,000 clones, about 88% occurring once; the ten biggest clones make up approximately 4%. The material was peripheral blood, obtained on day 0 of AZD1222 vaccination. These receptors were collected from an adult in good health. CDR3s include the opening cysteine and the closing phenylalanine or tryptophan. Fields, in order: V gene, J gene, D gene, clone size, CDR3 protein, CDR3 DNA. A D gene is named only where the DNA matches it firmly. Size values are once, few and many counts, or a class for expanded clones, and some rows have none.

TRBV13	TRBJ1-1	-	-	CASSQRGDTEAFF	TGTGCCAGCAGTCAACGGGGGGACACTGAAGCTTTCTTT
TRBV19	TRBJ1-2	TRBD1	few	CASSSGWTGGLLDGYTF	TGTGCCAGTAGTAGTGGGTGGACAGGGGGCCTCTTAGATGGCTACACCTTC
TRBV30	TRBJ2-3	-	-	CAWSAVGGGPDTQYF	TGTGCCTGGAGTGCGGTCGGGGGCGGCCCAGATACGCAGTATTTT
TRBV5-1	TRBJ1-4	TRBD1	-	CASSWTPGGGEKLFF	TGCGCCAGCAGCTGGACCCCAGGGGGCGGGGAAAAACTGTTTTTT
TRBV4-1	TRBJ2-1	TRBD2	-	CASSPRGEPYNEQFF	TGCGCCAGCAGCCCTCGGGGGGAACCCTACAATGAGCAGTTCTTC
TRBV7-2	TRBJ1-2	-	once	CASSLDSIESYTF	TGTGCCAGCAGCTTAGACTCGATAGAAAGCTACACCTTC
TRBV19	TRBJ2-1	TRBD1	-	CASSAGDRNEQFF	TGTGCCAGTAGTGCCGGGGACAGGAATGAGCAGTTCTTC
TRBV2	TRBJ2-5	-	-	CASSEDSWETQYF	TGTGCCAGCAGTGAAGACAGTTGGGAGACCCAGTACTTC
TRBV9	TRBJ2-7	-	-	CASSVAPDLLDEQYF	TGTGCCAGCAGCGTAGCCCCGGACCTGCTAGACGAGCAGTACTTC
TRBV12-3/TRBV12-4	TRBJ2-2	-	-	CASRPQTGELFF	TGTGCCAGCAGGCCCCAGACCGGGGAGCTGTTTTTT
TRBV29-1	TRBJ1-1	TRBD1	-	CSVEKGQGIMNTEAFF	TGCAGCGTTGAAAAAGGACAGGGTATAATGAACACTGAAGCTTTCTTT
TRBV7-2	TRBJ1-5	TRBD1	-	CASSSYGTGLNQPQHF	TGTGCCAGCAGCTCGTACGGGACAGGGCTAAATCAGCCCCAGCATTTT
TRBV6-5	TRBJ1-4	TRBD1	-	CASSYSTGGRGGKLFF	TGTGCCAGCAGTTACTCTACAGGGGGCAGGGGGGGAAAACTGTTTTTT
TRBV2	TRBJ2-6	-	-	CASTYTAGSGANVLTF	TGTGCCAGCACCTACACCGCGGGCTCTGGGGCCAACGTCCTGACTTTC
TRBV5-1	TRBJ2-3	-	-	CASKKDYNGPTAYTDTQYF	TGCGCCAGCAAAAAGGACTATAACGGGCCGACGGCCTACACAGATACGCAGTATTTT
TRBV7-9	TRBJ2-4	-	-	CASSRVILAKNIQYF	TGTGCCAGCTCCCGAGTTATATTAGCCAAAAACATTCAGTACTTC
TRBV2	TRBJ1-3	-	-	CASSRDRSGNTIYF	TGTGCCAGCAGCCGCGACAGGTCCGGAAACACCATATATTTT
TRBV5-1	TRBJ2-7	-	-	CASSLNGGTGLYEQYF	TGCGCCAGCAGCTTGAATGGGGGGACGGGGCTCTACGAGCAGTACTTC
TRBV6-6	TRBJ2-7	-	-	CASSPQRASSYEQYF	TGTGCCAGCAGCCCCCAGCGGGCGAGCTCCTACGAGCAGTACTTC
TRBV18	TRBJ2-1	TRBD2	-	CASSPRASGGASEQFF	TGTGCCAGCTCACCACGGGCTAGCGGGGGGGCCAGCGAGCAGTTCTTC
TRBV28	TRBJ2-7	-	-	CAILDSGYEQYF	TGTGCCATCCTCGACTCAGGCTACGAGCAGTACTTC
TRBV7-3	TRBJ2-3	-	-	CASSPVVTTDTQYF	TGTGCCAGCAGCCCGGTCGTGACGACAGATACGCAGTATTTT
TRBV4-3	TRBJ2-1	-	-	CASSQENWGNEQFF	TGCGCCAGCAGCCAAGAGAACTGGGGGAATGAGCAGTTCTTC
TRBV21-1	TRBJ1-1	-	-	CAGKSGGNSNTEAFF	TGTGCCGGCAAGTCAGGGGGAAATTCAAACACTGAAGCTTTCTTT
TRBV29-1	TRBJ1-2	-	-	CSVEFGGWGYTF	TGCAGCGTTGAGTTTGGCGGTTGGGGCTACACCTTC
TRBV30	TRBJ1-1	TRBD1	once	CAWTRTGGFFSEAFF	TGTGCCTGGACACGGACAGGGGGATTCTTCTCTGAAGCTTTCTTT
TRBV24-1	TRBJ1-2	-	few	CATSDSGYGYTF	TGTGCCACCAGTGATTCGGGTTATGGCTACACCTTC
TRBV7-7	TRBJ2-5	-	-	CASSFQGREVETQYF	TGTGCCAGCAGCTTCCAGGGCCGTGAGGTAGAGACCCAGTACTTC
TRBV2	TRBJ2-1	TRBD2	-	CASPLGGDLNEQFF	TGTGCCAGCCCCCTGGGGGGGGACCTGAATGAGCAGTTCTTC
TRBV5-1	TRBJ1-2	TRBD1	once	CASSSGQEGFGYTF	TGCGCCAGCAGTTCGGGACAGGAGGGTTTTGGCTACACCTTC
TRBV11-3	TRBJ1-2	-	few	CASSSVQGLGYTF	TGTGCCAGCAGCTCTGTTCAGGGGCTTGGCTACACCTTC
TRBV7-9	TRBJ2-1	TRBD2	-	CASSPSGSAYNEQFF	TGTGCCAGCAGCCCTAGCGGGAGTGCCTACAATGAGCAGTTCTTC
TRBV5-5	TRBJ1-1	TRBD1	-	CASSITGGGTEAFF	TGTGCCAGCAGCATCACAGGGGGAGGCACTGAAGCTTTCTTT
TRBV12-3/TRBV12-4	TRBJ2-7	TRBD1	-	CASSPTGINEQYF	TGTGCCAGCAGTCCGACAGGGATCAACGAGCAGTACTTC
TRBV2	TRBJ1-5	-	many	CASEGSGNQPQHF	TGTGCCAGCGAAGGGTCTGGCAATCAGCCCCAGCATTTT
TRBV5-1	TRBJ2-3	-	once	CASSLLLSAPDTQYF	TGCGCCAGCAGCTTGCTCCTCTCTGCCCCAGATACGCAGTATTTT
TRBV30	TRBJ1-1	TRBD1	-	CATRGQGNTEAFF	TGTGCCACTAGGGGACAGGGGAACACTGAAGCTTTCTTT